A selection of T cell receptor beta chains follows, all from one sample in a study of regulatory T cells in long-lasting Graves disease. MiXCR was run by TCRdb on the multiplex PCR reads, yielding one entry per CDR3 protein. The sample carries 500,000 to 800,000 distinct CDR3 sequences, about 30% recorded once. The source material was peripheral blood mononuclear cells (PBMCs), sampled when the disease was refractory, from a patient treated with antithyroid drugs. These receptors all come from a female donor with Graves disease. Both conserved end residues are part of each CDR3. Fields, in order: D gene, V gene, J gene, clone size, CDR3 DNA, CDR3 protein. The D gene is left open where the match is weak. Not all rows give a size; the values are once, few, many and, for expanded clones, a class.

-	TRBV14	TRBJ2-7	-	TGTGCCAGCAGCCGGTTCTTCCCGGGGACTGATGAGCAGTACTTC	CASSRFFPGTDEQYF
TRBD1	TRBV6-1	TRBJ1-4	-	TGTGCCAGCAGGAGGGGGCCGGCTAATGAAAAACTGTTTTTT	CASRRGPANEKLFF
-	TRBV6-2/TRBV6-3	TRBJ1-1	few	TGTGCCAGCAGTTACTCGATCGGGGGGCGTACTGAAGCTTTCTTT	CASSYSIGGRTEAFF
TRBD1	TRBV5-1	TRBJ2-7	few	TGCGCCAGCAGCTTACTAACGAGGGGGCACTACGAGCAGTACTTC	CASSLLTRGHYEQYF
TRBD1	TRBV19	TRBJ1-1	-	TGTGCCAGTAGCGAGGACAGGGATAACACTGAAGCTTTCTTT	CASSEDRDNTEAFF
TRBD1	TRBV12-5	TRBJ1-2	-	TGTGCTAGTGGTTTGGTACATGGGACAGGACAAAACTATGGCTACACCTTC	CASGLVHGTGQNYGYTF
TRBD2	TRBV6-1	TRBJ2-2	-	TGTGCCAGCAGAAGACCGGGACTAGCGGGAGGTGGGGAGCTGTTTTTT	CASRRPGLAGGGELFF
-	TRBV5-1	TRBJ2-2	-	TGCGCCAGCAGCTTGGATGGGGATGGGGAGCTGTTTTTT	CASSLDGDGELFF
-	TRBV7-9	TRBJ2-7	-	TGTGCCAGCAGCTTTAAGGGGTCGGGCGAGCAGTACTTC	CASSFKGSGEQYF
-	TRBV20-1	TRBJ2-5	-	TGCAGTGCTAGAGATGGGACGGCGTACCAAGAGACCCAGTACTTC	CSARDGTAYQETQYF
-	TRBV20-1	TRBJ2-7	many	TGCAGTGTCAGAAGAGGGTCCTACGAGCAGTACTTC	CSVRRGSYEQYF
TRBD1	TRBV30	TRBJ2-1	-	TGTGCCTGGAGCCCGGGACAGGGGCTGTACAATGAGCAGTTCTTC	CAWSPGQGLYNEQFF
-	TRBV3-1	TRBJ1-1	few	TGTGCCAGCAGCGGGGGCAGGGCTGAAGCTTTCTTT	CASSGGRAEAFF
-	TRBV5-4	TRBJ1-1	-	TGTGCCAGCAGCCTAAAGGGGCGAGGGGACACTGAAGCTTTCTTT	CASSLKGRGDTEAFF
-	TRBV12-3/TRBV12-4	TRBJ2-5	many	TGTGCCAGTACAGGCACAGGGTGGCAAGAGACCCAGTACTTC	CASTGTGWQETQYF
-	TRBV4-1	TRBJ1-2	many	TGCGCCAGCAGCCACCCTACAGCCAGGGTCGGCTATGGCTACACCTTC	CASSHPTARVGYGYTF
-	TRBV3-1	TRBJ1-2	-	TGTGCCAGCAGCCAAGTCCCCAAGTGGACAGTCTATGGCTACACCTTC	CASSQVPKWTVYGYTF
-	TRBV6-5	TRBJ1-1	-	TGTGCCAGCAGTTCGGTCACAGGCGCTGAAGCTTTCTTT	CASSSVTGAEAFF
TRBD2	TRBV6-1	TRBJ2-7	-	TGTGCCAGCAGTGAAGAAGAGGGGGGACTAGCCGTCTACGAGCAGTACTTC	CASSEEEGGLAVYEQYF
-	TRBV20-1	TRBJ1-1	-	TGCAGTGCCACCCGGGACTCAGGCTACACTGAAGCTTTCTTT	CSATRDSGYTEAFF
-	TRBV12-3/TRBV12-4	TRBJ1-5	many	TGTGCCAGCAGCTTATCCGGCAATCAGCCCCAGCATTTT	CASSLSGNQPQHF
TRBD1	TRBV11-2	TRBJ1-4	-	TGTGCCAGCGTCGGACAGGGGCATGAAAAACTGTTTTTT	CASVGQGHEKLFF
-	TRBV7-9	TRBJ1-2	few	TGTGCCAGCAGCAGACTCCAGGATAACTATGGCTACACCTTC	CASSRLQDNYGYTF
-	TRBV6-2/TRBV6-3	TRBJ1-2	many	TGTGCCAGCAGTTATGGGTTGCATGGCTACACCTTC	CASSYGLHGYTF
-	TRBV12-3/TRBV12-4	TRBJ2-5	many	TGTGCCAGCAGCTTAGGTGCAGGGAGGGAGACCCAGTACTTC	CASSLGAGRETQYF
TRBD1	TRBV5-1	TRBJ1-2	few	TGCGCCAGCAGCTTACAGGGGGACGGCTATGGCTACACCTTC	CASSLQGDGYGYTF
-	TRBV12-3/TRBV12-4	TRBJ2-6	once	TGTGCCAGCAGCGCCTCAAGAGCTGGGGCCAACGTCCTGACTTTC	CASSASRAGANVLTF
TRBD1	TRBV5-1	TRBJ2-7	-	TGCGCCAGCAGCTTGGAGGGGGCTGACGAGCAGTACTTC	CASSLEGADEQYF
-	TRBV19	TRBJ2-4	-	TGTGCCAGTGGCGGGGGCGCCAAAAACATTCAGTACTTC	CASGGGAKNIQYF
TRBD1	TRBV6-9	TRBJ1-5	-	TGTGCCAGCAGTTCCATCGACAGGGGGCGGGGTCAGCCCCAGCATTTT	CASSSIDRGRGQPQHF
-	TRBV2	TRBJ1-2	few	TGTGCCAGCAGATTGACTGGGGGATATGGCTACACCTTC	CASRLTGGYGYTF
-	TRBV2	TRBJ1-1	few	TGTGCCAGCAAATGGGACGGGAACACTGAAGCTTTCTTT	CASKWDGNTEAFF
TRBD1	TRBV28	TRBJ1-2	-	TGTGCCAGCAGTGGGATACAGGGGGCGGGAGGCTACACCTTC	CASSGIQGAGGYTF
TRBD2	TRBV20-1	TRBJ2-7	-	TGCAGTGCTAGCCCCCCGGGAGGTCTATCCTACGAGCAGTACTTC	CSASPPGGLSYEQYF
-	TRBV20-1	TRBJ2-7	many	TGCAGTGCTAGACGGTCCAGCTCCTACGAGCAGTACTTC	CSARRSSSYEQYF
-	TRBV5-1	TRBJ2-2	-	TGCGCCAGCAGCCCTTTTATCCCCGGGGAGCTGTTTTTT	CASSPFIPGELFF
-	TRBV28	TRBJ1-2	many	TGTGCCAGCAGCCAACCAAGGGGACAAAACTATGGCTACACCTTC	CASSQPRGQNYGYTF
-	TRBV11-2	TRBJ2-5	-	TGTGCCAGCAGCCCCCCGGGGATTCGTGAGACCCAGTACTTC	CASSPPGIRETQYF
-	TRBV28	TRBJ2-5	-	TGTGCCAGCAGGACTGCTAGCGTCGCACAAGAGACCCAGTACTTC	CASRTASVAQETQYF
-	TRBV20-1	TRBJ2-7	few	TGCAGTGCTAGAGATCCGGGCGGAACCTCCTACGAGCAGTACTTC	CSARDPGGTSYEQYF
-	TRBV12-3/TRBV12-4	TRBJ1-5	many	TGTGCCAGCAGTTCAGTAGGCCGGGACACACAGGGTCATCAGCCCCAGCATTTT	CASSSVGRDTQGHQPQHF
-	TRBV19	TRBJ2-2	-	TGTGCCAGTAATAGCGAGGGAACCGGGGAGCTGTTTTTT	CASNSEGTGELFF
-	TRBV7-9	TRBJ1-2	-	TGTGCCAGCAGCGCAGGGGCTGGCTATGGCTACACCTTC	CASSAGAGYGYTF
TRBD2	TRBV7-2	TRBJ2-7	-	TGTGCCAGCAGCTCGAGGCTAGCGGGAGTCGAGCGGTACTTC	CASSSRLAGVERYF
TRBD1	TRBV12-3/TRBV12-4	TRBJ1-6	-	TGTGCCAGCAGGCCTCCGGGACAGGGCCTAAATTCACCCCTCCACTTT	CASRPPGQGLNSPLHF
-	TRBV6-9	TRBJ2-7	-	TGTGCCAGCAGTTACGGAGGGGCCGAGCAGTACTTC	CASSYGGAEQYF
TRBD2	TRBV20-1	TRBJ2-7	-	TGCAGTGCTAAAAGCGGGATGGTGTGCGAGCAGTACTTC	CSAKSGMVCEQYF
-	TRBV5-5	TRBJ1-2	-	TGTGCCAGCAGCAGGGCATTCGGGGGCTACACCTTC	CASSRAFGGYTF
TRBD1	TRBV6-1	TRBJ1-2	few	TGTGCCAGCAGTGAACGGACAGGGACAGCGCACGGCTATGGCTACACCTTC	CASSERTGTAHGYGYTF
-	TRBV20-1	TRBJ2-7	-	TGCAGTGCTGGGGGGCTCCACGAGCAGTACTTC	CSAGGLHEQYF
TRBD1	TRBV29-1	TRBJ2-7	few	TGCAGCGTGGGACAGGGTTTGGGCTACGAGCAGTACTTC	CSVGQGLGYEQYF
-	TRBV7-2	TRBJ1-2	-	TGTGCCAGCAGCTTAGCAGCGCGGGCCAGGGAGTATGGCTACACCTTC	CASSLAARAREYGYTF
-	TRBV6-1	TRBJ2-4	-	TGTGCCAGCGGTAACCGGGACGGTGTAAACATTCAGTACTTC	CASGNRDGVNIQYF
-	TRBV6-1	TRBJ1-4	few	TGTGCCAGCAGCCCCGGGGGCCCTAATGAAAAACTGTTTTTT	CASSPGGPNEKLFF
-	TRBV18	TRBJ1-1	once	TGTGCCAGCTCGGGGTCCCGTGCTGAAGCTTTCTTT	CASSGSRAEAFF
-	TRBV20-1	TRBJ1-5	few	TGCAGTGCTACCCTTCAGGGGAGCAATCAGCCCCAGCATTTT	CSATLQGSNQPQHF
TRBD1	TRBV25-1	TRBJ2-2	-	TGTGCCAGCGGGGGACAGGTGATCGGGGAGCTGTTTTTT	CASGGQVIGELFF
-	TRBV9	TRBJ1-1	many	TGTGCCAGCAGCGAGCGGGCGACGAACACTGAAGCTTTCTTT	CASSERATNTEAFF
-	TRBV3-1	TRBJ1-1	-	TGTGCCAGCAGCCAAGACAGGGGACTAGAAGCTTTCTTT	CASSQDRGLEAFF
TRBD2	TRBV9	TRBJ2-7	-	TGTGCCAGCAGCCCCCCCTCGGCGGGAGGGGGTTGGGTCGAGCAGTACTTC	CASSPPSAGGGWVEQYF